This T cell receptor (beta chain) was recovered during a study of blood T cell repertoires in COVID-19. The wider study: Material from acute and convalescent COVID-19 was sourced from the United States, Italy and Spain. Nucleic acid was either cDNA or gDNA, and it came from T cells, B-cell-depleted T cells, or PBMCs.

Seattle cases were enrolled at active infection and followed longitudinally. The repertoire was sequenced with immunoSEQ multiplex PCR; TCRdb's copy has only in-frame clones and lacks some. The table has 150,000 to 200,000 clones, 79% seen once; the top ten hold 8.1%. This sequence originates from a woman between 55 and 75 years old with COVID-19, enrolled during active disease. Sequencing used peripheral blood.

The CDR3 coding sequence is TGTGCCAGCAGCGTAGGTCAGGGGAACTCACCCCTCCACTTT. Translating it yields CASSVGQGNSPLHF. This rearrangement joins TRBV9 to TRBJ1-6; D may be TRBD1 (6 bases). Trimming stripped 0 bases from V and 10 bases from J, with 11 bases between. Germline CDR1 reads SGDLS; CDR2 reads YYNGEE. The CDR3 has 14 residues.